Presented here are 24 T cell receptor beta chains from one specimen sequenced in a study of blood T cell repertoires in COVID-19. Data came from immunoSEQ multiplex PCR; TCRdb stores just in-frame clones and leaves some out. Of approximately 240,000 clones in the sample, roughly 81% were seen once. Material: peripheral blood. Source of these receptors: a man aged 50-60 years who had recovered from COVID-19.

The CDR3 DNA reads TGTGCCAGCAGCCAGCGCCTTGGAGGCGGTGGCACAGATACGCAGTATTTT. Protein: CASSQRLGGGGTDTQYF. The chain recombines TRBV3-1 (or the pseudogene TRBV3-2) with TRBJ2-3; the D gene is possibly TRBD2 (5 bases). The ends were cut back, 3 bases at V and 1 base at J, with 17 bases in the middle. The germline V gene has CDR1 LGHDT and CDR2 YNNKEL (reference sequence). This CDR3 spans 17 amino acids.

This chain links TRBV7-8 with TRBJ2-1; D remains unclear. The CDR3 extends over 15 amino acids. V was cut by 4 bases and J by 0 bases, with 10 bases left in between. Per germline, CDR1 SGHVS and CDR2 FQNEAQ. This CDR3 is CASSSFYSSYNEQFF. The CDR3 DNA reads as TGTGCCAGCAGCTCGTTTTACAGCTCCTACAATGAGCAGTTCTTC.

The chain combines TRBV7-8 with TRBJ2-7; D is perhaps TRBD1 (5 bases). This CDR3 is built from 11 residues. Trimming removed 5 bases at V and 8 bases at J, with 10 bases between. Germline V lookup: CDR1 SGHVS, CDR2 FQNEAQ. CDR3 loop: CASSLGAQQYF. For the CDR3, the DNA is TGTGCCAGCAGCCTTGGGGCCCAGCAGTACTTC.

V usage is TRBV6-1 and J usage is TRBJ1-2; TRBD1 aligns across 10 bases. The CDR3 length is 15 residues. Germline CDR1 reads MNHNS; CDR2 reads SASEGT. The ends lost 6 bases at V and 2 bases at J; junction bases unmatched: 6. The CDR3 region has the DNA TGTGCCAGCAGGAGGGGACAGGGGACGAACTATGGCTACACCTTC. It is translated as CASRRGQGTNYGYTF.

The chain carries TRBV11-2 and TRBJ1-1; the D is unclear. Germline loops: CDR1 SGHAT, CDR2 FQNNGV. Trimming shortened V by 6 bases and J by 1 base, and 15 bases separated the two germline ends. The CDR3 sequence is 15 residues long. CDR3 sequence reads: CASSSGGMGNTEAFF. The CDR3 DNA reads TGTGCCAGCAGTTCCGGAGGCATGGGGAACACTGAAGCTTTCTTT.

About this clone: The junction does not match germline at one end; this may be a read error. The chain combines TRBV6-5 with TRBJ1-2; no clear D. This CDR3 contains 13 residues. Germline V gene lookup returns CDR1 MNHEY and CDR2 SVGAGI. The CDR3 region is CVSTTGGVYGYTF. In DNA, the CDR3 is TGTGTCAGCACCACGGGAGGTGTCTATGGCTACACCTTC.

The rearrangement links TRBV5-4 to TRBJ2-7, with TRBD2 matching over 13 bases. Germline-derived CDR1 and CDR2 are SGHNT and YYREEE (reference sequence). CDR3 size: 16 residues. The J segment lost 4 bases and the V segment lost 4 bases, leaving 8 bases of the junction unmatched. CDR3 DNA sequence: TGTGCCAGCAGCCAAGGACTAGCGGGAGCCGAGTACGAGCAGTACTTC. Translated: CASSQGLAGAEYEQYF.

The rearrangement links TRBV4-1 to TRBJ2-7; 8 nucleotides line up with TRBD1. V shed 0 bases, J shed 9 bases, and the junction held 19 bases outside the gene matches. CDR1 and CDR2 from the germline V gene are MGHRA and YSYEKL. CDR3 length: 18 amino acids. The chain's CDR3 is CASSQDLSRTGISRRQYF. Here the CDR3 DNA reads TGCGCCAGCAGCCAAGATCTGAGTAGGACAGGGATCTCCCGGAGGCAGTACTTC.

This sequence joins TRBV6-5 and TRBJ1-1; 10 nucleotides agree with TRBD1. The CDR3 covers 13 residues. V trimming: 5 bases; J trimming: 4 bases; junction bases outside the gene matches: 1. Germline CDR1 reads MNHEY; CDR2 reads SVGAGI. CDR3 sequence (DNA): TGTGCCAGCAGTCGGACAGGGGGCACTGAAGCTTTCTTT. It is translated as CASSRTGGTEAFF.

This chain links TRBV27 with TRBJ2-3, with 7 bases lining up with TRBD1. CDR1 MNHEY and CDR2 SMNVEV come from the germline V gene (reference sequence). The CDR3 has 15 amino acids. The V and J ends lost 8 bases and 3 bases, in that order; junction bases with no gene match: 11. The chain's CDR3 is CASLPQGRRTDTQYF. CDR3 DNA sequence: TGTGCCAGCCTTCCACAGGGGCGTCGGACAGATACGCAGTATTTT.

This CDR3 reads CASSYSIVDTGELFF. The CDR3 nucleotides read TGTGCCAGCAGTTACTCGATAGTGGACACCGGGGAGCTGTTTTTT. This chain uses TRBV6-5 with TRBJ2-2; D is unclear. Trimming removed 0 bases at V and 3 bases at J, with 8 bases between. This CDR3 has 15 amino acids. In germline, CDR1 is MNHEY, CDR2 SVGAGI.

V gene TRBV7-2 combines with J gene TRBJ2-5, with D unresolved. V was clipped by 1 base and J by 4 bases, with 7 bases between them. CDR3 length: 13 residues. The V gene's germline CDR1 is SGHTA and CDR2 FQGNSA. DNA of the CDR3: TGTGCCAGCAGCTTAGGGCTAGTAGAGACCCAGTACTTC. Translated, it gives CASSLGLVETQYF.

The V gene is TRBV6-7, the J gene TRBJ1-2; 9 bases agree with TRBD1. TRBV6-7 is an open reading frame, and its role is uncertain. CDR3 length: 15 residues. This CDR3 is CPLSLPGQGMNGYTF. In DNA form, the CDR3 reads TGTCCTCTTTCCCTTCCGGGACAGGGAATGAATGGCTACACCTTC.

This chain uses TRBV4-1 with TRBJ2-7, with TRBD2 identical over 10 bases. Germline trimming cut 0 bases from V and 3 bases from J; bases unmatched to any gene: 5. CDR1 and CDR2 from the germline V gene are MGHRA and YSYEKL. The CDR3 is made up of 16 amino acids. The CDR3 nucleotides read TGCGCCAGCAGCCAAGAGGTAGCTAGCGGGAGCTACGAGCAGTACTTC. It translates to CASSQEVASGSYEQYF.

This chain uses TRBV2 with TRBJ2-3; TRBD2 matches 8 bases. CDR1 SNHLY and CDR2 FYNNEI come from the germline V gene. V lost 5 bases and J lost 0; bases outside the gene matches: 7. The CDR3 has 16 residues. The CDR3 protein is CASSYTSGLSTDTQYF. The CDR3 DNA is TGTGCCAGCAGTTACACTAGCGGACTCAGCACAGATACGCAGTATTTT. Variable domain in full (rest from reference TRBV2 and TRBJ2-3): EPEVTQTPSHQVTQMGQEVILRCVPISNHLYFYWYRQILGQKVEFLVSFYNNEISEKSEIFDDQFSVERPDGSNFTLKIRSTKLEDSAMYFCASSYTSGLSTDTQYFGPGTRLTVL.

The chain employs TRBV7-2 and TRBJ2-7; 12 bases agree with TRBD2. The CDR3 loop spans 15 amino acids. Per germline, CDR1 SGHTA and CDR2 FQGNSA. V was pared by 5 bases and J by 6 bases, with 8 bases of the junction left unmatched. The CDR3: CASSAALAGGAEQYF. CDR3 DNA: TGTGCCAGCAGCGCCGCACTAGCGGGAGGTGCCGAGCAGTACTTC.

Only a few counts were recorded for this clone. V is TRBV7-2 and J is TRBJ1-2, with 10 bases fitting TRBD1. The J segment lost 0 bases and the V segment lost 0 bases, leaving 13 bases of the junction unmatched. The CDR3 has 20 amino acids. Germline CDR1 and CDR2: SGHTA and FQGNSA. Here the CDR3 DNA reads TGTGCCAGCAGCTTAGCTCCTGGGGACAGGGGATATGGGGCTAACTATGGCTACACCTTC. This translates into CASSLAPGDRGYGANYGYTF.

The genes are TRBV4-1 and TRBJ2-4, with a tentative D call TRBD2 (5 bases). In germline, CDR1 is MGHRA, CDR2 YSYEKL. The V and J ends lost 4 bases and 5 bases respectively, with 15 bases between them. CDR3 length: 15 residues. The CDR3 loop is CASSRIEGGQNIQYF. The DNA for the CDR3 is TGCGCCAGCAGCCGCATCGAGGGCGGCCAAAACATTCAGTACTTC.

The chain has TRBV7-9 and TRBJ2-6; D is undetermined. The CDR3 runs to 15 residues. Germline CDR1 reads SEHNR; CDR2 reads FQNEAQ (reference sequence). Trimming took off 3 bases at V and 0 bases at J, with 6 bases between the two ends. The CDR3 loop reads CASSFDISGANVLTF. The CDR3 nucleotides read TGTGCCAGCAGCTTTGACATCTCTGGGGCCAACGTCCTGACTTTC.

This rearrangement joins TRBV19 to TRBJ2-1; 9 bases fit TRBD2. Germline CDR1 is LNHDA and CDR2 is SQIVND (reference sequence). Unmatched junction bases numbered 8, after V lost 4 bases and J lost 7 bases. There are 15 residues in the CDR3. The CDR3 loop is CASSTDSGSRNEQFF. CDR3 DNA sequence: TGTGCCAGTAGTACAGATAGCGGGAGCCGGAATGAGCAGTTCTTC. Using reference TRBV19 and TRBJ2-1 for the parts outside the CDR3, the full variable domain is DGGITQSPKYLFRKEGQNVTLSCEQNLNHDAMYWYRQDPGQGLRLIYYSQIVNDFQKGDIAEGYSVSREKKESFPLTVTSAQKNPTAFYLCASSTDSGSRNEQFFGPGTRLTVL.

V is TRBV19 and J is TRBJ2-7; 7 bases match TRBD2. The germline V gene encodes CDR1 LNHDA and CDR2 SQIVND (reference sequence). V lost 3 bases to trimming and J lost 4 bases; unmatched junction nucleotides: 6. The CDR3 is 14 amino acids. For the CDR3, the DNA is TGTGCCAGTAGTATCTCCCGCGGGGGATACGAGCAGTACTTC. Its protein product is CASSISRGGYEQYF. The full variable domain, completed using reference TRBV19 and TRBJ2-7, is DGGITQSPKYLFRKEGQNVTLSCEQNLNHDAMYWYRQDPGQGLRLIYYSQIVNDFQKGDIAEGYSVSREKKESFPLTVTSAQKNPTAFYLCASSISRGGYEQYFGPGTRLTVT.

This chain joins TRBV28 and TRBJ1-5; 8 bases match TRBD1. Germline assignment: CDR1 MDHEN and CDR2 SYDVKM. This CDR3 region has 16 residues. The junction had 9 bases not matched to a gene; V was cut back by 2 bases and J by 6 bases. The CDR3 loop is CASSLPAGGGGQPQHF. CDR3 in DNA: TGTGCCAGCAGTTTACCCGCAGGGGGCGGCGGTCAGCCCCAGCATTTT.

The chain combines TRBV4-2 with TRBJ1-5; maybe TRBD1 (5 bases). The ends were cut back, 0 bases at V and 4 bases at J, with 10 bases in the middle. CDR1 and CDR2 from the germline V gene are LGHNA and YNFKEQ. The CDR3 totals 15 residues. CDR3 in DNA: TGTGCCAGCAGCCAAGAGTTGGGGGGGAATCAGCCCCAGCATTTT. Its translation is CASSQELGGNQPQHF.

This clone showed up just a few times. The chain uses TRBV28 and TRBJ1-6, with TRBD1 matching over 9 bases. The V segment lost 3 bases and the J segment 10 bases; nucleotides outside the gene matches: 7. This CDR3 has 15 residues. The V gene's germline CDR1 is MDHEN and CDR2 SYDVKM. DNA of the CDR3: TGTGCCAGCAGTTTCCGGGACAGGGCAGGATCACCCCTCCACTTT. Translating gives CASSFRDRAGSPLHF.